This T cell receptor beta chain comes out of a study of blood T cell repertoires in COVID-19. The overall study: Nucleic acid was either cDNA or gDNA, and it came from T cells, B-cell-depleted T cells, or PBMCs.

Participants were aged about 18 to 90 years, lived in around 22 US areas, and enrolled virtually. Authors' data handling: Amplifying reference gene primers gave estimates of nucleated cell counts. Profiled with immunoSEQ multiplex PCR; TCRdb holds only in-frame clones, not every one. That table is the source of V, J and clone size, and D and trimming were worked out from the DNA. The sample lists approximately 150,000 clones; around 82% were seen once. Losses at the gene ends were 5 bases for V and 3 bases for J; bases not matched to a gene: 6. The V gene's germline CDR1 is SGHNT and CDR2 YENEEA. The CDR3 runs to 14 residues.

This TCR derives from a man aged 55-75 years who had recovered from COVID-19. Material for sequencing was PBMCs or T cells enriched from blood (not recorded which). This sequence joins TRBV11-3 and TRBJ2-7, with 8 bases matching TRBD2. The CDR3 region is CASSPGGGNYEQYF. For the CDR3, the DNA is TGTGCCAGCAGCCCCGGGGGGGGGAACTACGAGCAGTACTTC.